Listed here are 19 T cell receptor beta chains from one sample, sequenced in a study of cytomegalovirus exposure and HLA in healthy donors. Vbeta (60) and Jbeta (13) primers were used in the PCR. Sequencing used immunoSEQ multiplex PCR; TCRdb keeps in-frame clones, though not all of them. The sample has over 150,000 clones, more than 75% seen once. Sequenced material: PBMCs. The receptors were sampled from a woman between 40 and 50 years old in good health and CMV-seropositive.

This clone was recorded a few times. V gene TRBV7-9 combines with J gene TRBJ2-5, with TRBD1 matching over 7 bases. The germline V gene has CDR1 SEHNR and CDR2 FQNEAQ (reference sequence). This CDR3 is 13 amino acids long. V was pared by 6 bases and J by 2 bases, with 3 bases of the junction left unmatched. CDR3 residues: CASRPGQQETQYF. For the CDR3, the DNA is TGTGCCAGCAGACCGGGACAGCAAGAGACCCAGTACTTC.

The V gene is TRBV11-2, the J gene TRBJ1-4, with D possibly being TRBD1 (5 bases). Germline CDR1 and CDR2: SGHAT and FQNNGV. The CDR3 has 13 residues. Trimming cost V 5 bases and J 7 bases, with 11 bases left between them. The CDR3 protein is CASSGRVGEKLFF. Written as DNA, the CDR3 is TGTGCCAGCAGCGGCAGGGTTGGTGAAAAACTGTTTTTT. The whole variable domain, filled in from reference TRBV11-2 and TRBJ1-4, reads EAGVAQSPRYKIIEKRQSVAFWCNPISGHATLYWYQQILGQGPKLLIQFQNNGVVDDSQLPKDRFSAERLKGVDSTLKIQPAKLEDSAVYLCASSGRVGEKLFFGSGTQLSVL.

The rearrangement uses TRBV30 and TRBJ1-2; the D gene is possibly TRBD1 (5 bases). CDR3 length: 13 amino acids. Trimming stripped 4 bases from V and 5 bases from J, with 14 bases between. Germline CDR1 GTSNPN, CDR2 SVGIG (reference sequence). DNA for the CDR3: TGTGCCTGGAATCCAGGGCTGGGTTATGGCTACACCTTC. Residues: CAWNPGLGYGYTF.

This rearrangement joins TRBV27 to TRBJ2-1; TRBD2 is a possible D gene (6 bases). Deletions cut 5 bases from V and 6 bases from J, with 14 bases between. The CDR3 consists of 14 residues. The V gene's germline CDR1 is MNHEY and CDR2 SMNVEV (reference sequence). The CDR3 is CASSRPGLGNEQFF. The CDR3 bases are TGTGCCAGCAGTCGTCCGGGACTCGGCAATGAGCAGTTCTTC.

The chain has TRBV30 and TRBJ1-1; D possibly corresponds to TRBD1 (6 bases). V lost 5 bases and J 0 bases, leaving 10 bases between the germline ends. The CDR3 is 13 residues long. The germline CDR1 and CDR2 sequences are GTSNPN and SVGIG (reference sequence). In DNA form, the CDR3 reads TGTGCCTGGGTCGGACAGTTGAACACTGAAGCTTTCTTT. It codes for CAWVGQLNTEAFF.

The genes are TRBV5-6 and TRBJ2-5; TRBD1 is a possible D gene (5 bases). From germline, CDR1 is SGHDT and CDR2 YYEEEE. There are 14 residues in the CDR3. Trimming left V 3 bases short and J 3 bases short, with 12 bases between. The DNA of the CDR3 is TGTGCCAGCAGCTCGACAGATTTTAAAGAGACCCAGTACTTC. This gives the protein CASSSTDFKETQYF. The whole variable domain, filled in from reference TRBV5-6 and TRBJ2-5, reads DAGVTQSPTHLIKTRGQQVTLRCSPKSGHDTVSWYQQALGQGPQFIFQYYEEEERQRGNFPDRFSGHQFPNYSSELNVNALLLGDSALYLCASSSTDFKETQYFGPGTRLLVL.

The chain recombines TRBV5-1 with TRBJ1-1; tentative D call: TRBD1 (6 bases). The V gene lost 1 base and the J gene lost 5 bases, with 12 bases spanning the gap. The CDR3 has 14 amino acids. In germline, CDR1 is SGHRS, CDR2 YFSETQ. As DNA, the CDR3 is TGCGCCAGCAGCTTGATGGGGGGGCGGACTGAAGCTTTCTTT. This sequence encodes CASSLMGGRTEAFF.

The chain recombines TRBV10-3 with TRBJ1-1; perhaps TRBD1 as D (6 bases). CDR3 length: 14 amino acids. Between the trimmed V and J ends, which lost 5 bases and 1 base, there was a span of 11 bases. Germline CDR1 reads ENHRY; CDR2 reads SYGVKD. The CDR3 region is CAISNLGGNTEAFF. The CDR3 DNA reads TGTGCCATCAGTAACCTAGGGGGGAACACTGAAGCTTTCTTT.

This chain's CDR3 is CASSEAGGSYNEQFF. For the CDR3, the DNA is TGTGCCAGCAGCGAAGCGGGAGGTTCCTACAATGAGCAGTTCTTC. The chain couples TRBV5-5 to TRBJ2-1; 9 positions match TRBD2. Trimming removed 4 bases from V and 1 base from J; junction bases left unmatched: 3. The CDR3 loop spans 15 amino acids. In germline, CDR1 is SGHKS, CDR2 YYEKEE (reference sequence).

The CDR3 bases are TGCGCCAGCAGCAGGGGGGGGGTCTACTCCTACGAGCAGTACTTC. This translates into CASSRGGVYSYEQYF. V and J are TRBV5-1 and TRBJ2-7; weak D call: TRBD2 (7 bases). Trimming pared 4 bases from V and 0 bases from J, leaving 14 bases between. CDR1 SGHRS and CDR2 YFSETQ come from the germline V gene. The CDR3 contains 15 residues.

The CDR3 DNA reads as TGTGCCAGCAGTTTGGACAGGGGGTTTTACGAGCAGTACTTC. This encodes CASSLDRGFYEQYF. The rearrangement links TRBV27 to TRBJ2-7; 10 nucleotides agree with TRBD1. Germline-derived CDR1 and CDR2 are MNHEY and SMNVEV (reference sequence). This CDR3 is 14 amino acids long. Losses at the gene ends were 3 bases for V and 4 bases for J; bases not matched to a gene: 3.

This chain links TRBV7-9 with TRBJ2-1, with 12 bases matching TRBD2. The CDR3 contains 16 residues. V shed 3 bases, J shed 7 bases, and the junction held 7 bases outside the gene matches. Germline V gene sequence: CDR1 SEHNR, CDR2 FQNEAQ (reference sequence). In DNA form, the CDR3 reads TGTGCCAGCAGCTTTTCCCTAGCGGGAGGGCCGAATGAGCAGTTCTTC. It translates to CASSFSLAGGPNEQFF. Variable domain in full (rest from reference TRBV7-9 and TRBJ2-1): DTGVSQNPRHKITKRGQNVTFRCDPISEHNRLYWYRQTLGQGPEFLTYFQNEAQLEKSRLLSDRFSAERPKGSFSTLEIQRTEQGDSAMYLCASSFSLAGGPNEQFFGPGTRLTVL.

The table lists this clone with a count of one. V is TRBV10-3 and J is TRBJ2-7; TRBD2 matches 11 bases. CDR3 size: 16 residues. Germline V gene data show CDR1 as ENHRY and CDR2 as SYGVKD. The J segment lost 13 bases and the V segment lost 2 bases, leaving 16 bases of the junction unmatched. CDR3 nucleotide sequence: TGTGCCATCAGTGAGGCAGGGACAGCAAGGACTAGCGGGTCATACTTC. It translates to CAISEAGTARTSGSYF.

This chain uses TRBV19 with TRBJ2-1; 11 positions match TRBD2. Germline CDR1 and CDR2: LNHDA and SQIVND (reference sequence). Unmatched junction bases numbered 3, after V lost 9 bases and J lost 8 bases. The CDR3 length is 12 residues. CDR3 loop: CASTSGRDEQFF. The CDR3 coding sequence is TGTGCCAGCACTAGCGGGAGAGATGAGCAGTTCTTC.

The V call is TRBV11-2, the J call TRBJ1-3; D remains unclear. The CDR3 has 15 residues. V dropped 7 bases and J dropped 8 bases, with 21 bases sitting between them. CDR1 and CDR2 from the germline V gene are SGHAT and FQNNGV. The CDR3 loop is CASTEGGSRSDTIYF. CDR3 DNA: TGTGCCAGCACCGAGGGTGGCTCTCGGTCGGACACCATATATTTT.

V is TRBV4-1 and J is TRBJ2-4; TRBD1 agrees at 8 bases. The CDR3 is made up of 18 amino acids. The germline V gene encodes CDR1 MGHRA and CDR2 YSYEKL. V lost 3 bases, J lost 1 base, and 11 bases stayed unmatched. The CDR3 DNA sequence: TGCGCCAGCAGCCAGGGGCTCGGACAGGGCGAGGCCAAAAACATTCAGTACTTC. Translation gives CASSQGLGQGEAKNIQYF.

V is TRBV21-1 and J is TRBJ2-2; the D call of TRBD2 is as the table states it, not checked on the DNA. TRBV21-1 is given as a pseudogene. The length of the CDR3 is 16 residues. This chain's CDR3 is CASSKGGGDHTGELFF. The CDR3, as DNA: TGTGCCAGCAGCAAAGGCGGCGGGGACCACACCGGGGAGCTGTTTTTT.

This clone was seen just once. V usage is TRBV20-1 and J usage is TRBJ2-5; weak D call: TRBD2 (7 bases). The germline gives CDR1 DFQATT, CDR2 SNEGSKA (reference sequence). The CDR3 loop spans 11 amino acids. CDR3 residues: CSRGGGETQYF. CDR3 coding DNA: TGCAGCAGAGGGGGGGGAGAGACCCAGTACTTC.

The CDR3 spells CASNLQGPTTEKLFF. The CDR3 DNA is TGTGCCAGTAACCTACAGGGGCCGACAACCGAAAAACTGTTTTTT. V is TRBV19 and J is TRBJ1-4; 7 nucleotides align to TRBD1. CDR3 size: 15 residues. Trimming at V came to 7 bases and at J to 8 bases, leaving 13 bases not matched to a gene. Germline V gives CDR1 LNHDA, CDR2 SQIVND (reference sequence).